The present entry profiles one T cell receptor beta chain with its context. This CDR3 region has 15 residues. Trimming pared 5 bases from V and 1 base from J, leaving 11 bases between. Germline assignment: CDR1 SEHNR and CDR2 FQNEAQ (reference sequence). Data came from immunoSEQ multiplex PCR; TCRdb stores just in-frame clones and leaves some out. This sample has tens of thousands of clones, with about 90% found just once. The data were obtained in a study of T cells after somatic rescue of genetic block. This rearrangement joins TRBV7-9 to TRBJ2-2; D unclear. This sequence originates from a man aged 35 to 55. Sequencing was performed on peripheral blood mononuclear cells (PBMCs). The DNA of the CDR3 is TGTGCCAGCAGCCCCGGGCAGAGGAACACCGGGGAGCTGTTTTTT. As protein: CASSPGQRNTGELFF.